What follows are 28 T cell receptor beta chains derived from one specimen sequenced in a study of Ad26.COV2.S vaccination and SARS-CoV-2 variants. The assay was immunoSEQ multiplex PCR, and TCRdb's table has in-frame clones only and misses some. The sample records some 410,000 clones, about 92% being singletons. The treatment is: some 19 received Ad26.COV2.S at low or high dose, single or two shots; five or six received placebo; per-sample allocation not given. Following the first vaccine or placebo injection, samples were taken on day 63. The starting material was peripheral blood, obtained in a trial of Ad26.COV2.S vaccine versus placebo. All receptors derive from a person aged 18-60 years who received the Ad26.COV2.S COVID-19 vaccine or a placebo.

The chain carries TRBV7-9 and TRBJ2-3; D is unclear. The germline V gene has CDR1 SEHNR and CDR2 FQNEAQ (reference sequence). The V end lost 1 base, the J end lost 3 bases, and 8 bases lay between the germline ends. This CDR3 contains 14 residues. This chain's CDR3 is CASSLGETTDTQYF. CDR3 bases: TGTGCCAGCAGCTTAGGTGAGACTACAGATACGCAGTATTTT.

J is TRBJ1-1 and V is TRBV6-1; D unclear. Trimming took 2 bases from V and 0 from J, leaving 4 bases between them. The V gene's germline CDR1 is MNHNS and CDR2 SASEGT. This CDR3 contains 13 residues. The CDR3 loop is CASSETLNTEAFF. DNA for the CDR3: TGTGCCAGCAGTGAAACTTTGAACACTGAAGCTTTCTTT.

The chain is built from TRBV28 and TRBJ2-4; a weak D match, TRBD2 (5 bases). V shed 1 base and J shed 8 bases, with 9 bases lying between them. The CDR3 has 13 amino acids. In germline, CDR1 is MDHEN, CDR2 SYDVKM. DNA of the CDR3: TGTGCCAGCAGTTTATTGTCCGGGGACATTCAGTACTTC. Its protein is CASSLLSGDIQYF.

The CDR3 region is CASSLMTGGAGEQYF. The CDR3 DNA reads as TGTGCCAGCAGTCTGATGACAGGGGGCGCGGGCGAGCAGTACTTC. The chain is built from TRBV27 and TRBJ2-7; 10 positions match TRBD1. CDR1 and CDR2 from the germline V gene are MNHEY and SMNVEV (reference sequence). The CDR3 is 15 residues long. V dropped 5 bases and J dropped 6; count of bases not matched to a gene: 10.

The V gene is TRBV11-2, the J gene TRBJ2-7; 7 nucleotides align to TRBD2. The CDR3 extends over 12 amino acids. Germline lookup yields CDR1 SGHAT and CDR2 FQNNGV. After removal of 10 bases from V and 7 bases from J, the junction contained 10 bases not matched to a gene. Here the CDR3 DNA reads TGTGCCACTCTCTGGATGGGGGGGGAGCAGTACTTC. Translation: CATLWMGGEQYF.

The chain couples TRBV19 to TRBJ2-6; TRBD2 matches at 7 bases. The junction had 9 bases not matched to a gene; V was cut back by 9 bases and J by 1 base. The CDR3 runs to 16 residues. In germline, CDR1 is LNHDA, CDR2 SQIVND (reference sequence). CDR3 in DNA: TGTGCCAGCTGCGGGGGATCCGTTTCTGGGGCCAACGTCCTGACTTTC. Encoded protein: CASCGGSVSGANVLTF.

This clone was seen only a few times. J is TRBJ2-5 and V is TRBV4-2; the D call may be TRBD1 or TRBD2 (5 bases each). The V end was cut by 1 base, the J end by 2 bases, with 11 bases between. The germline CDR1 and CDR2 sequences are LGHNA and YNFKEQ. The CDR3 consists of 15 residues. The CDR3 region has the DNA TGTGCCAGCAGCCAAGTCGGGGCCATGCAAGAGACCCAGTACTTC. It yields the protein CASSQVGAMQETQYF.

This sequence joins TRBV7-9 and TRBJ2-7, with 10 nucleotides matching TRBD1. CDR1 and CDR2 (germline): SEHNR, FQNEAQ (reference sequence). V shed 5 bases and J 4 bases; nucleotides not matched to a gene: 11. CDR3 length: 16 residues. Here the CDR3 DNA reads TGTGCCAGCAGCCCTGGGACAGGGGCCTCCAAATACGAGCAGTACTTC. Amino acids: CASSPGTGASKYEQYF.

The CDR3 reads CASSVGSQGTESFF. In DNA form, the CDR3 reads TGTGCCAGCAGCGTAGGATCACAGGGGACCGAGTCTTTCTTT. The chain recombines TRBV9 with TRBJ1-1; 7 nucleotides align to TRBD1. CDR1 SGDLS and CDR2 YYNGEE come from the germline V gene. CDR3 size: 14 residues. Unmatched junction bases numbered 11, after V lost 0 bases and J lost 12 bases.

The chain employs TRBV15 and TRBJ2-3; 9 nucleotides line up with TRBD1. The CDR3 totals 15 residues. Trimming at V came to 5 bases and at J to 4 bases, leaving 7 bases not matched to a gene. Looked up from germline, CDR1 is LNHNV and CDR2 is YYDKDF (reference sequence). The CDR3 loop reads CATSQRDRAADTQYF. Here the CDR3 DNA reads TGTGCCACCAGCCAGAGGGACAGGGCAGCAGATACGCAGTATTTT.

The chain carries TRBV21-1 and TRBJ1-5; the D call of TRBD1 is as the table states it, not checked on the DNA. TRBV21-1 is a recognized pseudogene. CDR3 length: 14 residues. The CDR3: CASSKGAFNQPQHF. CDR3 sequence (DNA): TGTGCCAGCAGCAAAGGGGCATTCAATCAGCCCCAGCATTTT.

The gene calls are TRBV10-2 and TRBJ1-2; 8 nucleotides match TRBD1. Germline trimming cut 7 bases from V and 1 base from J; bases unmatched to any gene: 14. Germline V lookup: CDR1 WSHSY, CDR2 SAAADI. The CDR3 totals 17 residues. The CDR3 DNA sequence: TGCGCCAGCAAAACCGGGACAGGAGGAGGATTTAACTATGGCTACACCTTC. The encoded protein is CASKTGTGGGFNYGYTF.

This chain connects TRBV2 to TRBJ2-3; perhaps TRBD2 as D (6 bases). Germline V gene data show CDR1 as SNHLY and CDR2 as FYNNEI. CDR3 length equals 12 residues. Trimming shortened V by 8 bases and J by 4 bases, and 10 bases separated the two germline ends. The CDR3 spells CASGGMPDTQYF. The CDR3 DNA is TGTGCCAGCGGGGGGATGCCAGATACGCAGTATTTT.

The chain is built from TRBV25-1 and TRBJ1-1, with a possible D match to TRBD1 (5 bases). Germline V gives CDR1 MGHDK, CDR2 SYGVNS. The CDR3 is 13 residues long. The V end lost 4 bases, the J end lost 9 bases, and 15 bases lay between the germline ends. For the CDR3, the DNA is TGTGCCAGCAGTGGATACCAGGGTTCGAAAGCTTTCTTT. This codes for CASSGYQGSKAFF.

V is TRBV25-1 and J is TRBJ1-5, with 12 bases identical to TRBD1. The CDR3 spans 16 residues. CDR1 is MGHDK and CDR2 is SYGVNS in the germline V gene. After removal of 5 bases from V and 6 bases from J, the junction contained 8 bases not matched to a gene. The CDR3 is CASSILAGQGAQPQHF. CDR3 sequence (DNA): TGTGCCAGCAGTATACTCGCGGGACAGGGGGCTCAGCCCCAGCATTTT.

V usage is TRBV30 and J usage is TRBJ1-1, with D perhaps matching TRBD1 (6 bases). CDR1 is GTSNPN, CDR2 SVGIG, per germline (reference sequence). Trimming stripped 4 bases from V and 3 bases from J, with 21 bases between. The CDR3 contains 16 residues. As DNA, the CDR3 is TGTGCCTGGAAGGGGGAACAGGGCCTGAGGGACACTGAAGCTTTCTTT. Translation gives CAWKGEQGLRDTEAFF.

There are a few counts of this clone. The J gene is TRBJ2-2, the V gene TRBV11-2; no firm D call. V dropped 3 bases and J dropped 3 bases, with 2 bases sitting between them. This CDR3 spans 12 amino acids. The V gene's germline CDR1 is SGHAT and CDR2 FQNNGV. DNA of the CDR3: TGTGCCAGCAGCTTCCACACCGGGGAGCTGTTTTTT. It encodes CASSFHTGELFF.

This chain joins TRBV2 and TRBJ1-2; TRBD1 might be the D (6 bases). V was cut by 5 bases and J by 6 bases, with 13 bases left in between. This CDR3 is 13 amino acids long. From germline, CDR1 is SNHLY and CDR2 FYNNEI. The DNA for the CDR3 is TGTGCCAGCAGTTCGGGCAGGGGAAATGGCTACACCTTC. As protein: CASSSGRGNGYTF.

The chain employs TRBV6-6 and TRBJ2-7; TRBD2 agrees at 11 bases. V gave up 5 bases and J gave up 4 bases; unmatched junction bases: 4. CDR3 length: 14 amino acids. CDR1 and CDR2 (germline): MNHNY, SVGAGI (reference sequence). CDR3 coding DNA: TGTGCCAGCAGTACCGGGACTAGCGGATACGAGCAGTACTTC. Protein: CASSTGTSGYEQYF.

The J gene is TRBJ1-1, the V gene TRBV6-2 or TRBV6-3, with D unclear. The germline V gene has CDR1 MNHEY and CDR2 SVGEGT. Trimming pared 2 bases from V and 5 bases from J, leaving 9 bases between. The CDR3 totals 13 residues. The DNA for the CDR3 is TGTGCCAGCAGTTACCTGGGGTGGACTGAAGCTTTCTTT. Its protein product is CASSYLGWTEAFF.

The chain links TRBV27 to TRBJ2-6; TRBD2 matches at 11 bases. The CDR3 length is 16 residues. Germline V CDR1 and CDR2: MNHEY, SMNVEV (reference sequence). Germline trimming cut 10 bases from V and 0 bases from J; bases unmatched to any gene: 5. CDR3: CATRLAGLSGANVLTF. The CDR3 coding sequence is TGTGCCACCCGACTAGCGGGGCTCTCTGGGGCCAACGTCCTGACTTTC.

Here the CDR3 reads CASSFGGAVKNIQYF. The CDR3 DNA is TGTGCCAGCAGCTTCGGGGGGGCGGTCAAAAACATTCAGTACTTC. The chain links TRBV7-2 to TRBJ2-4, with 8 bases that match TRBD2. V gave up 3 bases and J gave up 3 bases; unmatched junction bases: 4. The CDR3 is 15 residues long. The germline V gene encodes CDR1 SGHTA and CDR2 FQGNSA.

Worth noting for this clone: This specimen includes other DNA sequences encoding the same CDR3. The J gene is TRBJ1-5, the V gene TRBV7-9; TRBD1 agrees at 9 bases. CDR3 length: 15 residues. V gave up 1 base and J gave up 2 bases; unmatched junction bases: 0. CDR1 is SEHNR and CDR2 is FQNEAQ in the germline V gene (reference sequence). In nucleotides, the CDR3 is TGTGCCAGCAGCTTAGGGACAGGGGGCAATCAGCCCCAGCATTTT. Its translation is CASSLGTGGNQPQHF.

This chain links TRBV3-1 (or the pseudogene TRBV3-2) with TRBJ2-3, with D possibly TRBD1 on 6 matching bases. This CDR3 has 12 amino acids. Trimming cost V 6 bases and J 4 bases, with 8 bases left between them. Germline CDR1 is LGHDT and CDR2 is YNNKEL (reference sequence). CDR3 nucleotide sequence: TGTGCCAGCAGTCACAGGGCAGATACGCAGTATTTT. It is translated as CASSHRADTQYF.

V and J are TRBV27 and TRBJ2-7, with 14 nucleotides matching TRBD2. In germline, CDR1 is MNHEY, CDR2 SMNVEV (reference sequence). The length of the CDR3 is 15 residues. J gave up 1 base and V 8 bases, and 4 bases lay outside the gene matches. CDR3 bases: TGTGCCAGCGGGACTAGCGGGGGCTATTCCTACGAGCAGTACTTC. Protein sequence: CASGTSGGYSYEQYF.

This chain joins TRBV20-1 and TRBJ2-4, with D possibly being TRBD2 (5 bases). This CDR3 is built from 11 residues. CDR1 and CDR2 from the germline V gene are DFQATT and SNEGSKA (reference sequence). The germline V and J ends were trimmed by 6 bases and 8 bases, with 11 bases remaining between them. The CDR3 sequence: CSAKTTYIQYF. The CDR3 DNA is TGCAGTGCGAAGACTACGTACATTCAGTACTTC.

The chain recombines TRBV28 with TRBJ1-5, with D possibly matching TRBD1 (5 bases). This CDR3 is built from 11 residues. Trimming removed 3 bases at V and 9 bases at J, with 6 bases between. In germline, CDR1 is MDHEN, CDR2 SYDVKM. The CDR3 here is CASSFGGPQHF. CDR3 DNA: TGTGCCAGCAGTTTTGGGGGGCCCCAGCATTTT. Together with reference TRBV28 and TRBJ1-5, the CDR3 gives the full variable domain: DVKVTQSSRYLVKRTGEKVFLECVQDMDHENMFWYRQDPGLGLRLIYFSYDVKMKEKGDIPEGYSVSREKKERFSLILESASTNQTSMYLCASSFGGPQHFGDGTRLSIL.

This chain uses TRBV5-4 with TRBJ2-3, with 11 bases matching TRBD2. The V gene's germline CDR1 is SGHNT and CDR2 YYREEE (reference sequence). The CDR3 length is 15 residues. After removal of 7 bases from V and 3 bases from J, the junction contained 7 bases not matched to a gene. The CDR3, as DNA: TGTGCCAGCCTCTTAGCGGGGGGGGCAACAGATACGCAGTATTTT. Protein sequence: CASLLAGGATDTQYF.